This T cell receptor beta chain was captured by sequencing in a study of T-cell reconstitution after alpha-beta-depleted transplantation in children. Construction of the TCRbeta library involved unique molecular identifiers. TCRdb redid the calling of the PCR reads with MiXCR, one entry per CDR3 protein. The repertoire holds some 240,000 distinct CDR3 sequences, with 9.7% as singletons. The V and J ends lost 3 bases and 4 bases, in that order; junction bases with no gene match: 4. The CDR3 has 13 residues. Germline lookup yields CDR1 SQVTM and CDR2 ANQGSEA. This clonotype was observed at least ten times.

The rearrangement links TRBV29-1 to TRBJ2-3; 7 bases align to TRBD2. The receptor's source is a human donor who donated a stem cell graft to a child with SCID. The material sequenced was PBMCs from the stem cell graft donor, taken from the stem cell graft. In DNA form, the CDR3 reads TGCAGCGTTGACGCGGGGGAAGCAGATACGCAGTATTTT. This codes for CSVDAGEADTQYF.